The 4 T cell receptor beta chains in this list originate from one sample, sequenced in a study of blood T cells in healthy people across ages. Through a sample-barcoded 5' primer and a J-beta primer mix, a second PCR was run for 7 to 11 cycles. TCRdb called the 5' RACE reads again in MiXCR, with one record for every CDR3 protein. The sample lists 800,000 to 950,000 distinct CDR3 sequences; just under 30% were seen once. The sample was also linked to a second study, of T cells of mothers and their children.

Material: blood. The receptor source for this set is a woman aged 40 to 55 in good health.

In its sample, this clonotype was seen many times. The rearrangement links TRBV6-2 or TRBV6-3 to TRBJ1-2; no definite D call. Germline V gene lookup returns CDR1 MNHEY and CDR2 SVGEGT. The V end was cut by 7 bases, the J end by 0 bases, with 12 bases between. The CDR3 loop spans 14 amino acids. For the CDR3, the DNA is TGTGCCAGCACCGACTCCACACCTAACTATGGCTACACCTTC. Amino acid sequence: CASTDSTPNYGYTF.

The gene calls are TRBV28 and TRBJ1-2; unclear D gene. V was clipped by 5 bases and J by 8 bases, with 12 bases between them. CDR1 is MDHEN, CDR2 SYDVKM, per germline. This CDR3 has 12 amino acids. CDR3 sequence reads: CASSGRKGGYTF. The DNA of the CDR3 is TGTGCCAGCAGTGGACGTAAGGGAGGCTACACCTTC.

The chain couples TRBV18 to TRBJ1-1; D gene unclear. From germline, CDR1 is KGHSH and CDR2 LQKENI. V was clipped by 0 bases and J by 1 base, with 9 bases between them. The CDR3 contains 15 residues. In DNA form, the CDR3 reads TGTGCCAGCTCACCACCCCTTACAGAGAACACTGAAGCTTTCTTT. Amino acids: CASSPPLTENTEAFF.

This clonotype has at least ten counts. Here the CDR3 reads CASSSRTGGAYGYTF. The CDR3 region has the DNA TGTGCCAGCAGCTCCCGGACAGGGGGCGCCTATGGCTACACCTTC. This chain joins TRBV11-2 and TRBJ1-2, with 11 positions matching TRBD1. The CDR3 extends over 15 amino acids. Trimming at V came to 4 bases and at J to 4 bases, leaving 5 bases not matched to a gene. Germline V gene lookup returns CDR1 SGHAT and CDR2 FQNNGV.